This T cell receptor (beta chain) was found in a study of T-cell reconstitution after alpha-beta-depleted transplantation in children. Study results and caveats: T-cell counts and diversity at one year following transplant were attributed mainly to newly produced T cells. Surviving recipient T cells and thymic progenitors underlay high day-60 TCRbeta diversity in some patients.

Unique molecular identifiers were incorporated during preparation of the TCRbeta library. Using its own MiXCR run on the PCR reads, TCRdb lists one record per CDR3 protein. The table has 40,000 to 60,000 distinct CDR3 sequences, about 10% seen once. CDR1 SEHNR and CDR2 FQNEAQ come from the germline V gene (reference sequence). V trimming: 6 bases; J trimming: 5 bases; junction bases outside the gene matches: 10. This CDR3 comprises 16 residues. This clonotype has a count of ten or more. The antigen is unknown. Sequencing used PBMCs, mostly from graft donor cells, obtained 60 days after TCRalphabeta/CD19-depleted stem cell transplant. V usage is TRBV7-9 and J usage is TRBJ2-2, with 9 bases identical to TRBD1. The receptor comes from a male patient aged 2-9 years who had a stem cell transplant for chronic granulomatous disease, so the T cells may come from the graft donor. The CDR3 DNA follows: TGTGCCAGCAGGCACCACAGGGGGCGCTTGACCGGGGAGCTGTTTTTT. Translating gives CASRHHRGRLTGELFF. Supplemented by reference TRBV7-9 and TRBJ2-2, the full variable domain reads DTGVSQNPRHKITKRGQNVTFRCDPISEHNRLYWYRQTLGQGPEFLTYFQNEAQLEKSRLLSDRFSAERPKGSFSTLEIQRTEQGDSAMYLCASRHHRGRLTGELFFGEGSRLTVL.